This entry is about one T cell receptor (beta chain). The antigen is unknown. The data were taken from a study of cytomegalovirus exposure and HLA in healthy donors. Whole-study results and caveats: Equally common other TCR beta chains were less clonally expanded than HLA-associated ones, a later analysis found.

PCR amplification relied on 60 Vbeta primers (plus 13 Jbeta primers). Only in-frame clones appear in the TCRdb table, and some are missing; sequencing was by immunoSEQ multiplex PCR. The table includes about 180,000 clones, 85% detected once. With 1 base removed from V and 0 bases from J, the gap between germline ends came to 10 bases. Germline V gene lookup returns CDR1 SEHNR and CDR2 FQNEAQ (reference sequence). CDR3 length: 15 residues. Healthy individuals who donated bone marrow served as the donors. At sampling all donors were nominally healthy, likely with unrecorded immune exposures. The TCR was taken from a boy aged 2 to 10 in good health and CMV-seronegative. The chain joins TRBV7-9 to TRBJ2-7; weak D call: TRBD2 (7 bases). The specimen sequenced was PBMCs. The CDR3 nucleotides read TGTGCCAGCAGCTTAGAGGGGGGGATCTCCTACGAGCAGTACTTC. Its translation: CASSLEGGISYEQYF.